This entry is about one T cell receptor (beta chain). This record comes from a study of cytomegalovirus exposure and HLA in healthy donors. It was with 60 Vbeta and 13 Jbeta primers that the PCR ran. Profiled with immunoSEQ multiplex PCR; TCRdb holds only in-frame clones, not every one. The table includes around 180,000 clones, 80% to 85% detected once. Trimming removed 4 bases from V and 6 bases from J; junction bases left unmatched: 14. Germline assignment: CDR1 SGDLS and CDR2 YYNGEE. The CDR3 is 18 amino acids. The TCR was taken from a woman between 18 and 29 years old in good health and CMV-seropositive. Sequencing was carried out using PBMCs. The chain couples TRBV9 to TRBJ2-1, with 12 positions matching TRBD2. The CDR3 protein is CASSYQGTSGFSPNEQFF. For the CDR3, the DNA is TGTGCCAGCAGCTACCAAGGGACTAGCGGGTTCTCTCCCAATGAGCAGTTCTTC.